This T cell receptor beta chain came from a study of T-cell reconstitution after alpha-beta-depleted transplantation in children. Points from the study as a whole: It was surviving recipient T cells and thymic progenitors that gave some patients high TCRbeta diversity at day 60. Newly made T cells mostly supplied T-cell counts and diversity one year after transplant. Where alpha-beta T cells came from about two months after transplant was reportedly several hundred expanded graft clones.

J gave up 7 bases and V 0 bases, and 12 bases lay outside the gene matches. The CDR3 is made up of 18 amino acids. CDR1 and CDR2 from the germline V gene are SGHRS and YFSETQ. TCRbeta library preparation incorporated unique molecular identifiers. MiXCR, run by TCRdb on the PCR reads, gives a single entry per CDR3 protein. The sample has about 300,000 distinct CDR3 sequences, over 7% seen once. This clonotype was seen repeatedly, ten times or more. The antigen is undetermined. The clonotype was recovered from a female patient between 2 and 15 years old who had a stem cell transplant for Fanconi anemia, so the T cells may come from the graft donor. The genes are TRBV5-1 and TRBJ1-6; 8 bases map to TRBD1. The specimen was peripheral blood, collected 360 days after TCRalphabeta/CD19-depleted stem cell transplant. The CDR3 sequence: CASSLALLPGQVNSPLHF. The CDR3 nucleotides read TGCGCCAGCAGCTTGGCCTTGCTACCGGGACAGGTGAATTCACCCCTCCACTTT.